This T cell receptor beta chain emerged from a study of cytomegalovirus exposure and HLA in healthy donors. Regarding the study as a whole: Among the most significant clusters, several appeared linked to common viral pathogens in a later analysis. The authors later found most CMV-associated TCR beta chains appeared HLA-restricted. For most TCR beta V segments, an earlier analysis put the productive rate at about 90% or about 30% of the time. Relative to equally common others, HLA-associated TCR beta chains showed greater clonal expansion in a later analysis.

To note about this clone: The antigen remains unidentified. This CDR3 is missing its conserved last phenylalanine or tryptophan, likely due to a read error.

Per germline, CDR1 MNHEY and CDR2 SVGAGI. This CDR3 is 12 amino acids long. V lost 8 bases, J lost 6 bases, and 11 bases lay in between. Use of 60 Vbeta and 13 Jbeta primers characterized the PCR. Sequencing was performed with immunoSEQ multiplex PCR; in TCRdb, only in-frame clones are kept and a portion is missing. The sample shows 60,000 to 80,000 clones, about 78% of them seen only once. The chain carries TRBV6-5 and TRBJ1-5; D possibly corresponds to TRBD1 (5 bases). Material: PBMCs. This receptor was taken from a girl aged 5-17 years in good health and CMV-seropositive. CDR3 residues: CASSRGSQPQHV. The CDR3 DNA reads TGTGCCAGCTCAAGGGGCTCTCAGCCCCAGCATGTT.